The clone carrying this T cell receptor beta chain was seen only a few times. As yet, its antigen is unknown. The CDR3 has 12 amino acids. Trimming took off 6 bases at V and 8 bases at J, with 13 bases between the two ends. This sample stems from a study of T cell repertoires in cytomegalovirus infection. Findings of the study overall: The response measured ex vivo was dominated by TCR beta clonotypes (HLA-C-restricted and CMV-specific).

Each CDR3 protein is one row after TCRdb ran MiXCR on the reads. The sample records hundreds of thousands of distinct CDR3 sequences, 33% being singletons. This clonotype originated in a human donor in good health (CMV status not recorded). Some clones in this sample may be carry-over from other donors' samples. Sequencing was performed on cultured PBMCs, taken from culture after CMV antigen stimulation. V and J are TRBV12-3 or TRBV12-4 and TRBJ1-2; D gene ambiguous. This CDR3 is CASSYSLTGYTF. CDR3 DNA sequence: TGTGCCAGCAGCTATTCTCTAACGGGCTACACCTTC.